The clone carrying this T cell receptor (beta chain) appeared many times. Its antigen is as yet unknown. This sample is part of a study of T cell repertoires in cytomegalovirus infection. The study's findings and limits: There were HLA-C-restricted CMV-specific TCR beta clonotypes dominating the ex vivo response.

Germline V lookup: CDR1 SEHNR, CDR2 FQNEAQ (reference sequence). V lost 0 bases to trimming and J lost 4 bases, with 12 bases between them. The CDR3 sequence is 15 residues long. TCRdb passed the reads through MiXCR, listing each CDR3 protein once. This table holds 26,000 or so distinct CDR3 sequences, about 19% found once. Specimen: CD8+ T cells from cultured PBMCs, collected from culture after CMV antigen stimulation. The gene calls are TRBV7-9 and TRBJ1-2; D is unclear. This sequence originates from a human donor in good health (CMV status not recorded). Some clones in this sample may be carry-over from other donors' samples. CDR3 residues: CASSLAGKTSYGYTF. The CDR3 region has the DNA TGTGCCAGCAGCTTAGCAGGGAAGACGAGCTATGGCTACACCTTC. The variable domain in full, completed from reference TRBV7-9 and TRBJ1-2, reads DTGVSQNPRHKITKRGQNVTFRCDPISEHNRLYWYRQTLGQGPEFLTYFQNEAQLEKSRLLSDRFSAERPKGSFSTLEIQRTEQGDSAMYLCASSLAGKTSYGYTFGSGTRLTVV.